This is a list of T cell receptor beta chains from one sample in a study of T cells in tuberculosis. Generated by immunoSEQ multiplex PCR, the TCRdb table keeps only in-frame clones and is missing some. The data contain about 58,000 clones, roughly 86% of them singletons. The sample comprised CD1b-GMM tetramer-negative cells sorted from PBMCs. The receptors derive from an adult woman with latent tuberculosis. Both conserved end residues are part of each CDR3. A D gene is named only where the DNA matches it firmly. The size of a clone is reported for some rows only, either as once, few or many, or as a class for expanded clones.

clone size: -; J gene: TRBJ2-6; V gene: TRBV21-1; D gene: -; CDR3 protein: CASSKGGLDGNSRSGANVLTF; CDR3 DNA: TGTGCCAGCAGCAAAGGGGGGCTCGACGGAAACTCTCGCTCTGGGGCCAACGTCCTGACTTTC
clone size: -; J gene: TRBJ1-1; V gene: TRBV10-3; D gene: -; CDR3 protein: CAISPASTGTEAFF; CDR3 DNA: TGTGCCATCAGCCCCGCGTCGACAGGAACTGAAGCTTTCTTT
clone size: -; J gene: TRBJ1-2; V gene: TRBV30; D gene: -; CDR3 protein: CAWTLDSNYGYTF; CDR3 DNA: TGTGCCTGGACTTTGGACAGTAACTATGGCTACACCTTC
clone size: -; J gene: TRBJ2-5; V gene: TRBV7-9; D gene: TRBD2; CDR3 protein: CASRWAGAPGETQYF; CDR3 DNA: TGTGCCAGCAGATGGGCGGGAGCGCCAGGGGAGACCCAGTACTTC
clone size: -; J gene: TRBJ2-3; V gene: TRBV10-1; D gene: TRBD2; CDR3 protein: CASSESAGGSTDTQYF; CDR3 DNA: TGCGCCAGCAGTGAGTCTGCGGGGGGAAGCACAGATACGCAGTATTTT
clone size: -; J gene: TRBJ1-5; V gene: TRBV19; D gene: -; CDR3 protein: CASGLANQPQHF; CDR3 DNA: TGTGCCAGTGGACTCGCGAATCAGCCCCAGCATTTT
clone size: -; J gene: TRBJ2-1; V gene: TRBV9; D gene: -; CDR3 protein: CASSPQGNGEQFF; CDR3 DNA: TGTGCCAGCAGCCCACAGGGAAACGGTGAGCAGTTCTTC
clone size: -; J gene: TRBJ1-1; V gene: TRBV9; D gene: -; CDR3 protein: CASSAGHTEVGAEAFF; CDR3 DNA: TGTGCCAGCAGCGCCGGACACACAGAGGTCGGCGCTGAAGCTTTCTTT
clone size: -; J gene: TRBJ1-2; V gene: TRBV5-1; D gene: TRBD1; CDR3 protein: CASRIQGYGYTF; CDR3 DNA: TGCGCCAGCAGAATACAGGGGTATGGCTACACCTTC
clone size: once; J gene: TRBJ1-2; V gene: TRBV28; D gene: TRBD1; CDR3 protein: CASSSGQASRGYTF; CDR3 DNA: TGTGCCAGCAGTTCTGGACAGGCGAGCAGGGGCTACACCTTC
clone size: -; J gene: TRBJ2-3; V gene: TRBV30; D gene: -; CDR3 protein: CAWKGQPDTQYF; CDR3 DNA: TGTGCCTGGAAAGGACAGCCAGATACGCAGTATTTT
clone size: -; J gene: TRBJ2-3; V gene: TRBV7-2; D gene: TRBD1; CDR3 protein: CASSSTGGAADTQYF; CDR3 DNA: TGTGCCAGCAGCTCTACAGGGGGCGCCGCAGATACGCAGTATTTT
clone size: -; J gene: TRBJ2-1; V gene: TRBV4-3; D gene: TRBD2; CDR3 protein: CASSQELIGSAGVNYNEQFF; CDR3 DNA: TGCGCCAGCAGCCAAGAATTGATCGGTTCGGCGGGGGTCAACTACAATGAGCAGTTCTTC
clone size: -; J gene: TRBJ2-5; V gene: TRBV15; D gene: -; CDR3 protein: CATSRAQETQYF; CDR3 DNA: TGTGCCACCAGCAGGGCTCAAGAGACCCAGTACTTC
clone size: -; J gene: TRBJ2-1; V gene: TRBV7-3; D gene: TRBD2; CDR3 protein: CASSLGGRAFSEQFF; CDR3 DNA: TGTGCCAGCAGCTTAGGAGGGAGGGCCTTTTCTGAGCAGTTCTTC
clone size: -; J gene: TRBJ2-3; V gene: TRBV28; D gene: -; CDR3 protein: CASSADRYTDTQYF; CDR3 DNA: TGTGCCAGCAGTGCCGACAGGTACACAGATACGCAGTATTTT
clone size: -; J gene: TRBJ2-1; V gene: TRBV7-8; D gene: TRBD2; CDR3 protein: CASSFQRTSGFPNEQFF; CDR3 DNA: TGTGCCAGCAGCTTTCAACGGACTAGCGGGTTCCCCAATGAGCAGTTCTTC
clone size: -; J gene: TRBJ1-1; V gene: TRBV18; D gene: -; CDR3 protein: CASSPQNTEAFF; CDR3 DNA: TGTGCCAGCTCACCCCAGAACACTGAAGCTTTCTTT
clone size: -; J gene: TRBJ2-7; V gene: TRBV5-8; D gene: -; CDR3 protein: CASSLAKEGGGRGEQYF; CDR3 DNA: TGTGCCAGCAGCTTGGCCAAGGAGGGAGGGGGTAGGGGCGAGCAGTACTTC
clone size: -; J gene: TRBJ2-6; V gene: TRBV28; D gene: -; CDR3 protein: CASSPQQGSGANVLTF; CDR3 DNA: TGTGCCAGCAGTCCCCAACAGGGCTCTGGGGCCAACGTCCTGACTTTC
clone size: -; J gene: TRBJ1-1; V gene: TRBV7-9; D gene: -; CDR3 protein: CASSPPRAGEGTEAFF; CDR3 DNA: TGTGCCAGCAGCCCTCCACGGGCGGGTGAGGGCACTGAAGCTTTCTTT
clone size: -; J gene: TRBJ2-2; V gene: TRBV7-9; D gene: -; CDR3 protein: CASSFHTGHTGELFF; CDR3 DNA: TGTGCCAGCAGCTTTCATACAGGGCACACCGGGGAGCTGTTTTTT
clone size: -; J gene: TRBJ2-3; V gene: TRBV28; D gene: TRBD2; CDR3 protein: CASSLFGREGPTDTQYF; CDR3 DNA: TGTGCCAGCAGTTTATTCGGGCGGGAGGGCCCCACAGATACGCAGTATTTT
clone size: -; J gene: TRBJ2-7; V gene: TRBV4-3; D gene: TRBD2; CDR3 protein: CASSVGSGNYEQYF; CDR3 DNA: TGCGCCAGCAGCGTCGGTAGCGGGAACTACGAGCAGTACTTC
clone size: -; J gene: TRBJ2-5; V gene: TRBV5-1; D gene: TRBD1; CDR3 protein: CASSLDSGGRETQYF; CDR3 DNA: TGCGCCAGCAGCTTGGATTCAGGGGGCCGGGAGACCCAGTACTTC
clone size: -; J gene: TRBJ1-2; V gene: TRBV11-2; D gene: TRBD1; CDR3 protein: CASSPWGQGSYGYTF; CDR3 DNA: TGTGCCAGCAGCCCCTGGGGACAGGGGTCATATGGCTACACCTTC
clone size: -; J gene: TRBJ1-3; V gene: TRBV9; D gene: TRBD1; CDR3 protein: CASGPQGANSGNTIYF; CDR3 DNA: TGTGCCAGCGGCCCTCAGGGGGCTAACTCTGGAAACACCATATATTTT
clone size: -; J gene: TRBJ2-1; V gene: TRBV30; D gene: -; CDR3 protein: CAWKESSYNEQFF; CDR3 DNA: TGTGCCTGGAAAGAGAGCTCCTACAATGAGCAGTTCTTC
clone size: -; J gene: TRBJ1-5; V gene: TRBV5-6; D gene: TRBD1; CDR3 protein: CASSYGQGANNQPQHF; CDR3 DNA: TGTGCCAGCAGCTATGGACAGGGGGCGAACAATCAGCCCCAGCATTTT
clone size: -; J gene: TRBJ1-5; V gene: TRBV7-9; D gene: -; CDR3 protein: CASSSRGSNQPQHF; CDR3 DNA: TGTGCCAGCAGCTCTAGGGGTAGCAATCAGCCCCAGCATTTT
clone size: -; J gene: TRBJ2-2; V gene: TRBV29-1; D gene: -; CDR3 protein: CSVARNTGELFF; CDR3 DNA: TGCAGCGTTGCTAGGAACACCGGGGAGCTGTTTTTT
clone size: -; J gene: TRBJ2-5; V gene: TRBV7-9; D gene: -; CDR3 protein: CASSLGRTSSKETQYF; CDR3 DNA: TGTGCCAGCAGCTTAGGACGGACCTCTAGCAAGGAGACCCAGTACTTC
clone size: -; J gene: TRBJ2-7; V gene: TRBV4-3; D gene: TRBD2; CDR3 protein: CASSQDYGGAYEQYF; CDR3 DNA: TGCGCCAGCAGCCAAGATTACGGGGGGGCCTACGAGCAGTACTTC
clone size: -; J gene: TRBJ2-7; V gene: TRBV4-1; D gene: -; CDR3 protein: CASSHPGLAYEQYF; CDR3 DNA: TGCGCCAGCAGCCACCCGGGATTAGCCTACGAGCAGTACTTC
clone size: -; J gene: TRBJ2-5; V gene: TRBV5-1; D gene: TRBD2; CDR3 protein: CASSTLAGGEKTQYF; CDR3 DNA: TGCGCCAGCAGCACACTAGCGGGAGGCGAGAAGACCCAGTACTTC